These 25 T cell receptor beta chains were sequenced from one sample in a study of blood T cell repertoires in COVID-19. Assay: immunoSEQ multiplex PCR; the TCRdb copy retains only in-frame clones and omits some. The sample yields 150,000 to 200,000 clones, 80% to 90% seen once. The sample comprised PBMCs or T cells enriched from blood (not recorded which). Source of these receptors: a woman between 18 and 29 years old who had recovered from COVID-19.

This chain uses TRBV5-1 with TRBJ1-2, with D perhaps matching TRBD1 (5 bases). Germline CDR1 SGHRS, CDR2 YFSETQ. V lost 0 bases to trimming and J lost 5 bases, with 14 bases between them. This CDR3 is built from 15 residues. CDR3: CASSLENRFAYGYTF. In DNA, the CDR3 is TGCGCCAGCAGCTTGGAAAACAGGTTCGCTTATGGCTACACCTTC. Together with reference TRBV5-1 and TRBJ1-2, the CDR3 gives the full variable domain: KAGVTQTPRYLIKTRGQQVTLSCSPISGHRSVSWYQQTPGQGLQFLFEYFSETQRNKGNFPGRFSGRQFSNSRSEMNVSTLELGDSALYLCASSLENRFAYGYTFGSGTRLTVV.

The V gene is TRBV12-1, the J gene TRBJ1-2; the table gives TRBD1 as D, unverified against the DNA. TRBV12-1 is classified as a pseudogene. The CDR3 contains 14 residues. CDR3: CASSFESRTIGYTF. CDR3 sequence (DNA): TGTGCCAGCAGCTTTGAATCCAGGACAATCGGCTACACCTTC.

The chain recombines TRBV5-6 with TRBJ2-3; weak D call: TRBD1 (6 bases). The V and J ends lost 4 bases and 4 bases respectively, with 19 bases between them. Germline CDR1 and CDR2: SGHDT and YYEEEE. This CDR3 has 16 residues. As DNA, the CDR3 is TGTGCCAGCAGCGTGGCCAGGGGCGGATTAGCAGATACGCAGTATTTT. It translates to CASSVARGGLADTQYF.

The chain couples TRBV19 to TRBJ1-6; 7 bases agree with TRBD1. With 6 bases clipped from V and 3 bases from J, the junction kept 5 bases outside the gene matches. CDR1 is LNHDA and CDR2 is SQIVND in the germline V gene (reference sequence). This CDR3 spans 15 amino acids. CDR3 DNA: TGTGCCAGTAGCGGGGGACAGTTCTATAATTCACCCCTCCACTTT. It codes for CASSGGQFYNSPLHF.

This clone has just a few counts. This chain joins TRBV4-1 and TRBJ2-5; 8 bases fit TRBD2. Germline V CDR1 and CDR2: MGHRA, YSYEKL. J gave up 9 bases and V 7 bases, and 7 bases lay outside the gene matches. The CDR3 contains 12 residues. CDR3 sequence reads: CASIRLAMAQYF. The CDR3 DNA reads TGCGCCAGCATAAGACTAGCGATGGCCCAGTACTTC.

The V call is TRBV18, the J call TRBJ1-6; D gene uncertain. Germline values: CDR1 KGHSH, CDR2 LQKENI. The V end was cut by 3 bases, the J end by 2 bases, with 11 bases between. This CDR3 has 16 amino acids. The CDR3 spells CASSPDLAPYNSPLHF. Written as DNA, the CDR3 is TGTGCCAGCTCACCCGACTTAGCCCCCTATAATTCACCCCTCCACTTT.

V usage is TRBV19 and J usage is TRBJ1-1; 7 bases map to TRBD1. Germline CDR1 LNHDA, CDR2 SQIVND (reference sequence). J was trimmed by 5 bases and V by 5 bases; bases with no gene match: 5. The CDR3 extends over 13 amino acids. CDR3 residues: CASSSQGWTEAFF. CDR3 DNA sequence: TGTGCCAGTAGTTCACAGGGGTGGACTGAAGCTTTCTTT. The full variable domain, its missing parts supplied by reference TRBV19 and TRBJ1-1, is DGGITQSPKYLFRKEGQNVTLSCEQNLNHDAMYWYRQDPGQGLRLIYYSQIVNDFQKGDIAEGYSVSREKKESFPLTVTSAQKNPTAFYLCASSSQGWTEAFFGQGTRLTVV.

This chain joins TRBV5-1 and TRBJ2-2; 12 bases are a match to TRBD1. Looked up from germline, CDR1 is SGHRS and CDR2 is YFSETQ. The CDR3 consists of 16 residues. The V gene end was trimmed by 4 bases and the J gene end by 6 bases; junction bases not matched to a gene: 7. CDR3 sequence: CASSGTGTGGSGELFF. As DNA, the CDR3 is TGCGCCAGCAGCGGTACCGGGACAGGGGGCTCCGGGGAGCTGTTTTTT.

This sequence joins TRBV28 and TRBJ2-2; D gene uncertain. The CDR3 is 11 amino acids. CDR1 and CDR2 (germline): MDHEN, SYDVKM. With 2 bases removed from V and 8 bases from J, the gap between germline ends came to 3 bases. The CDR3 DNA sequence: TGTGCCAGCAGTTTACCTGGGGAGCTGTTTTTT. This translates into CASSLPGELFF.

CDR3: CASIPTGFKGNQPQHF. DNA for the CDR3: TGTGCCAGCATCCCGACAGGGTTCAAGGGCAATCAGCCCCAGCATTTT. The V and J genes are TRBV28 and TRBJ1-5; 7 bases are shared with TRBD1. Germline V gene sequence: CDR1 MDHEN, CDR2 SYDVKM. J was trimmed by 2 bases and V by 7 bases; bases with no gene match: 11. CDR3 length: 16 residues.

The genes are TRBV5-5 and TRBJ1-3, with D perhaps matching TRBD1 (5 bases). Trimming took off 3 bases at V and 0 bases at J, with 13 bases between the two ends. The germline V gene encodes CDR1 SGHKS and CDR2 YYEKEE (reference sequence). The CDR3 contains 16 residues. CDR3 in DNA: TGTGCCAGCAGCTGGACGTCAGGACACTCTGGAAACACCATATATTTT. Its translation is CASSWTSGHSGNTIYF.

The rearrangement joins TRBV30 to TRBJ1-2, with D unclear. The V gene's germline CDR1 is GTSNPN and CDR2 SVGIG (reference sequence). V was shortened by 7 bases and J by 3 bases, with 12 bases between the two germline ends. The CDR3 is made up of 12 amino acids. The CDR3 sequence is CASSPGYYGYTF. Written as DNA, the CDR3 is TGTGCCTCCTCCCCGGGGTACTATGGCTACACCTTC.

The chain has TRBV28 and TRBJ2-7, with 7 bases that match TRBD1. CDR3 length: 14 amino acids. Germline V CDR1 and CDR2: MDHEN, SYDVKM. The ends lost 5 bases at V and 4 bases at J; junction bases unmatched: 8. The CDR3 is CASSPPGQQYEQYF. For the CDR3, the DNA is TGTGCCAGCAGTCCACCGGGACAGCAGTACGAGCAGTACTTC.

This clone was seen only once. The rearrangement joins TRBV13 to TRBJ2-2, with TRBD2 matching 9 bases. The CDR3 runs to 18 residues. The junction had 8 bases not matched to a gene; V was cut back by 3 bases and J by 0 bases. Per germline, CDR1 PRHDT and CDR2 FYEKMQ (reference sequence). The CDR3 is CASSFRPLAGSNTGELFF. In DNA, the CDR3 is TGTGCCAGCAGCTTTCGACCCCTAGCGGGGTCGAACACCGGGGAGCTGTTTTTT.

This rearrangement joins TRBV6-1 to TRBJ2-2; D call uncertain. V was trimmed by 0 bases and J by 5 bases, leaving 7 bases between them. Germline-derived CDR1 and CDR2 are MNHNS and SASEGT. This CDR3 is 14 amino acids long. The CDR3: CASSEARLTGELFF. The CDR3 DNA sequence: TGTGCCAGCAGTGAAGCGCGGCTTACCGGGGAGCTGTTTTTT.

The CDR3 here is CASGLPNLGGYEQYF. The CDR3 bases are TGTGCTAGTGGTTTGCCCAACCTGGGCGGGTACGAGCAGTACTTC. This chain joins TRBV12-5 and TRBJ2-7; D may be TRBD2 (5 bases). The CDR3 runs to 15 residues. Germline V gene sequence: CDR1 LGHNT, CDR2 FRNRAP. Trimming stripped 2 bases from V and 4 bases from J, with 15 bases between. The whole variable domain, remainder taken from reference TRBV12-5 and TRBJ2-7, is DARVTQTPRHKVTEMGQEVTMRCQPILGHNTVFWYRQTMMQGLELLAYFRNRAPLDDSGMPKDRFSAEMPDATLATLKIQPSEPRDSAVYFCASGLPNLGGYEQYFGPGTRLTVT.

This chain uses TRBV27 with TRBJ2-7, with D tentatively TRBD1 (6 bases). Germline-derived CDR1 and CDR2 are MNHEY and SMNVEV (reference sequence). The germline V and J ends were trimmed by 0 bases and 6 bases, with 18 bases remaining between them. There are 16 residues in the CDR3. CDR3 nucleotide sequence: TGTGCCAGCAGTTTATCGCCCGGGACATCCCCCCGCGAGCAGTACTTC. Residues: CASSLSPGTSPREQYF.

The chain has TRBV6-5 and TRBJ1-2, with 7 bases that match TRBD1. CDR1 MNHEY and CDR2 SVGAGI come from the germline V gene. Trimming cost V 9 bases and J 3 bases; bases outside gene matches: 10. This CDR3 has 14 amino acids. CDR3 region: CASSRGRFHYGYTF. DNA of the CDR3: TGTGCCAGTTCCAGGGGGAGGTTTCACTATGGCTACACCTTC.

This rearrangement joins TRBV7-6 to TRBJ1-1, with a possible D match to TRBD1 (5 bases). Germline-derived CDR1 and CDR2 are SGHVS and FNYEAQ. The CDR3 runs to 11 residues. V gave up 5 bases and J gave up 8 bases, with 9 bases separating them. CDR3 sequence (DNA): TGTGCCAGCAGCATCGGGGGGGAAGCTTTCTTT. It encodes CASSIGGEAFF.

The genes are TRBV6-1 and TRBJ2-5; D might be TRBD2 (5 bases). Per the germline V gene, CDR1 is MNHNS and CDR2 is SASEGT. This CDR3 spans 14 amino acids. V was trimmed by 1 base and J by 5 bases, leaving 11 bases between them. The CDR3 DNA follows: TGTGCCAGCAGTGAAGGGACCGGGGAGGAGACCCAGTACTTC. It translates to CASSEGTGEETQYF.

This chain uses TRBV12-3 or TRBV12-4 with TRBJ1-2, with D perhaps TRBD1 (5 bases). Trimming left V 0 bases short and J 4 bases short, with 6 bases between. CDR3 length equals 13 residues. The CDR3 protein is CASSLAGAYGYTF. CDR3 bases: TGTGCCAGCAGTTTAGCAGGGGCCTATGGCTACACCTTC.

V gene TRBV13 combines with J gene TRBJ2-1, with 7 positions matching TRBD2. Germline CDR1 reads PRHDT; CDR2 reads FYEKMQ (reference sequence). Trimming removed 2 bases from V and 9 bases from J; junction bases left unmatched: 10. The CDR3 totals 15 residues. For the CDR3, the DNA is TGTGCCAGCAGCTTATCGGGCAGCGGGGAAGGTGAGCAGTTCTTC. This translates into CASSLSGSGEGEQFF.

This clone came up once. The V and J genes are TRBV12-3 or TRBV12-4 and TRBJ2-7, with TRBD1 matching over 8 bases. The J segment lost 3 bases and the V segment lost 8 bases, leaving 3 bases of the junction unmatched. The CDR3 is 12 amino acids. CDR3 DNA sequence: TGTGCCAGCCGAGACAGGGGCTACGAGCAGTACTTC. Its translation: CASRDRGYEQYF.

The rearrangement uses TRBV6-5 and TRBJ1-4; no reliable D call. CDR3 length: 14 residues. Trimming took off 7 bases at V and 3 bases at J, with 12 bases between the two ends. Germline V gene data show CDR1 as MNHEY and CDR2 as SVGAGI. The CDR3 coding sequence is TGTGCCAGCACGGTTCCGGGTTCTAATGAAAAACTGTTTTTT. Translating it yields CASTVPGSNEKLFF.

The chain uses TRBV12-3 or TRBV12-4 and TRBJ1-2, with TRBD1 matching 8 bases. CDR3 length: 13 amino acids. Unmatched junction bases numbered 4, after V lost 8 bases and J lost 2 bases. In DNA form, the CDR3 reads TGTGCCAGCCGGGACAGGCCAAACTATGGCTACACCTTC. This encodes CASRDRPNYGYTF.